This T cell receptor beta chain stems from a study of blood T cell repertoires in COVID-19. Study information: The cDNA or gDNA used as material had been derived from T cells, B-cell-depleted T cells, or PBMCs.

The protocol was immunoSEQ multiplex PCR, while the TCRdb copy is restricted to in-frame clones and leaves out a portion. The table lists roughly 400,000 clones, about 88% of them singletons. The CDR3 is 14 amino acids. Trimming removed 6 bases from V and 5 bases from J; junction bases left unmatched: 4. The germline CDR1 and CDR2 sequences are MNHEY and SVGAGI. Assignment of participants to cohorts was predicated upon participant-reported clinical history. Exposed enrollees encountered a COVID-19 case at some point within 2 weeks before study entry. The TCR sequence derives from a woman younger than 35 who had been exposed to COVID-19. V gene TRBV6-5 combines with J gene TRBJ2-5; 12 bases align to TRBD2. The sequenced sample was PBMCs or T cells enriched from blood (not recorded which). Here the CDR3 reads CASRDGLAGETQYF. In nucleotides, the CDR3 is TGTGCCAGCAGGGACGGACTAGCGGGGGAGACCCAGTACTTC.